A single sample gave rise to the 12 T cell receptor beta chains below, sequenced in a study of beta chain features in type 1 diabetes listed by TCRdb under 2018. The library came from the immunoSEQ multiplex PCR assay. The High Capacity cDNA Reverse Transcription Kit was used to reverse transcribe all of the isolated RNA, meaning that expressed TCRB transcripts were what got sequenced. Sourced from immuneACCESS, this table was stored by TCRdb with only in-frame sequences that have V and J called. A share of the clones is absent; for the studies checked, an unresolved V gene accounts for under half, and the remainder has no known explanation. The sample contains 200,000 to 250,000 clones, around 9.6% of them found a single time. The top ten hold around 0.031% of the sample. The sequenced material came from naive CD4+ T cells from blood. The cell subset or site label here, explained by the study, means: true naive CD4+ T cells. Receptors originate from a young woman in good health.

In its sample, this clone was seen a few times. The CDR3 reads CASRLDRGGLHGYTF. The DNA for the CDR3 is TGTGCCAGCAGACTTGACAGGGGTGGTTTACATGGCTACACCTTC. The rearrangement uses TRBV7-2 and TRBJ1-2; TRBD1 matches at 8 bases. V was clipped by 6 bases and J by 6 bases; unmatched bases: 12. Germline values: CDR1 SGHTA, CDR2 FQGNSA. CDR3 length: 15 residues.

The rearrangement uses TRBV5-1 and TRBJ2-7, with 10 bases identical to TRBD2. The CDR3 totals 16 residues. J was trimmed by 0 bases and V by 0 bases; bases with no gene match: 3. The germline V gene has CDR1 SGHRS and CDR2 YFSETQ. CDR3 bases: TGCGCCAGCAGCTTGGGGGGACTAGCGATCTCCTACGAGCAGTACTTC. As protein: CASSLGGLAISYEQYF.

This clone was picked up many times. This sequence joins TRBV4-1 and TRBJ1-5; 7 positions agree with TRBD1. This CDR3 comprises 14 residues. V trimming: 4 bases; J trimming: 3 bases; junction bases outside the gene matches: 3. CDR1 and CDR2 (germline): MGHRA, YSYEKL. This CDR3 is CASSPQGLNQPQHF. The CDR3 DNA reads TGCGCCAGCAGCCCACAGGGGCTCAATCAGCCCCAGCATTTT.

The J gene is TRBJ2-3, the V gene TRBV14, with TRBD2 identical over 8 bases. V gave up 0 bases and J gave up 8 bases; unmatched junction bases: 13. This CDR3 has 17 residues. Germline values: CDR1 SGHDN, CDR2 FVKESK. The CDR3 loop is CASSQEASGFSGTTQYF. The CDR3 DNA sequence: TGTGCCAGCAGCCAAGAAGCCTCCGGCTTTAGCGGGACTACGCAGTATTTT.

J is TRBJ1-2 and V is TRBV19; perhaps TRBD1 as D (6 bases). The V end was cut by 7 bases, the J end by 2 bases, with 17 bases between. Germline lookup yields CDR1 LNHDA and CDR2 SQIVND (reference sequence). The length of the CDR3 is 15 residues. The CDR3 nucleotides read TGTGCCAGTACTTTTCTGGCAGGGGCGAACTATGGCTACACCTTC. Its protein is CASTFLAGANYGYTF.

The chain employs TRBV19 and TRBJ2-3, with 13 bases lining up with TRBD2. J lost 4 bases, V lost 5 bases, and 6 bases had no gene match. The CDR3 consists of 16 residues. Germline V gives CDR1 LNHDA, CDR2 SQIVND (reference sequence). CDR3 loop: CASSSGLAGVADTQYF. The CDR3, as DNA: TGTGCCAGTAGTTCCGGACTAGCGGGGGTGGCAGATACGCAGTATTTT.

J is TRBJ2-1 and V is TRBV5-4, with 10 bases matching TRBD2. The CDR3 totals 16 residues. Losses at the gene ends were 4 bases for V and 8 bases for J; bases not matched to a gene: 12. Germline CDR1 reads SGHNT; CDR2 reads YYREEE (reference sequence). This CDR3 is CASSPKSSGRGDEQFF. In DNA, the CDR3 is TGTGCCAGCAGCCCGAAATCTAGCGGGAGAGGCGATGAGCAGTTCTTC.

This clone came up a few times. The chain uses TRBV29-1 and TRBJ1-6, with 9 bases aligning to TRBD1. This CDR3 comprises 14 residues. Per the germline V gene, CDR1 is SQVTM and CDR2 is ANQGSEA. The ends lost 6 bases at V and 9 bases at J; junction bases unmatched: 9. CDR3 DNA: TGCAGCGTCAGACCCGGGACAGGGCCTTCACCCCTCCACTTT. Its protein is CSVRPGTGPSPLHF.

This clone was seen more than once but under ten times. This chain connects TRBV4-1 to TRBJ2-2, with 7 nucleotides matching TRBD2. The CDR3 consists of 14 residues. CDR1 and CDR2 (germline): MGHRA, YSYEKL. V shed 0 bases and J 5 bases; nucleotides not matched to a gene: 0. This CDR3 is CASSQEGGTGELFF. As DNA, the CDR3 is TGCGCCAGCAGCCAAGAGGGAGGGACCGGGGAGCTGTTTTTT.

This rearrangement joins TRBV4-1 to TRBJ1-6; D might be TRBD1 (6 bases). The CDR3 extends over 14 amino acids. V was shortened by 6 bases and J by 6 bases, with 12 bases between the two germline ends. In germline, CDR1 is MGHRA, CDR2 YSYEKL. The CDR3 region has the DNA TGCGCCAGCAGGTTTACAGGGTCTAATTCACCCCTCCACTTT. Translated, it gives CASRFTGSNSPLHF.

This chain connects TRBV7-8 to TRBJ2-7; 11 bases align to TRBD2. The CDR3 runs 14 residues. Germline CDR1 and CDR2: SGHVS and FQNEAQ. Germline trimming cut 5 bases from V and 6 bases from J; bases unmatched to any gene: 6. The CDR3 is CASSPLAGGSEQYF. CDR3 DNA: TGTGCCAGCAGCCCTCTAGCGGGAGGCTCCGAGCAGTACTTC.

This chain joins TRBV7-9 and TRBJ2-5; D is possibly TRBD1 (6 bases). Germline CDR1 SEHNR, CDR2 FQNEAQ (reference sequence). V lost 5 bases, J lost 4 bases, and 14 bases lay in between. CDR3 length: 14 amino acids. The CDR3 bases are TGTGCCAGCAGCCTGCCAGGGGTTGGAGAGACCCAGTACTTC. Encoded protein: CASSLPGVGETQYF.